Sequencing of this T cell receptor beta chain was carried out in a study of OX40 agonist ivuxolimab in advanced cancers. About the full investigation: Ivuxolimab, which targeted the costimulatory receptor OX40 (CD134), was an agonistic, fully human IgG2 monoclonal antibody. Intravenous ivuxolimab was administered to patients every 2 weeks at six dose levels: 0.01, 0.1, 0.3, 1.5, 3 and 10 mg/kg. Of the 50 to 55 dose-escalation patients, hepatocellular carcinoma was present in approximately 20, melanoma in approximately 15, renal cell carcinoma in 9 and head and neck cancer in 9. In the dose-escalation cohort, 65% to 85% of patients were male, and the mean age was roughly 56 years with a range of roughly 20 to 79. Patients were allowed to have had prior anti-PD-1, anti-PD-L1 or anti-CTLA-4 therapy, and approximately 37% of the dose-escalation patients had been treated with checkpoint inhibitors. Partial responses were achieved by three dose-escalation patients, of whom one had hepatocellular carcinoma and two had cutaneous melanoma. Peripheral TCRbeta sequencing was intended to test whether TCR sequence diversity was altered and clonal T-cell expansion was caused by ivuxolimab. The monotherapy dose-escalation portion (N = 52 patients) of the phase I ivuxolimab trial is reported in the paper. The paper as a whole reports these results and caveats: In the 0.1-3.0 mg/kg groups, partial responders were among the patients with the lowest normalized peripheral clonal expansion, particularly in CD8+ T cells. After ivuxolimab, CD8+ T cells had more expanded clones than CD4+ T cells on average. Low levels of normalized T-cell clonal expansion were also seen in some nonresponding patients. Clonal expansion of both CD4+ and CD8+ blood T cells was observed from baseline to week 6 at doses 0.1 to 3.0 mg/kg. Antigen specificity was not determined for the clonally expanded peripheral T cells.

To sequence the TCRbeta CDR3 region, genomic DNA was isolated from the sorted cells. TCRbeta CDR3 regions were sequenced using the immunoSEQ Assay. As stored in TCRdb, this immuneACCESS dataset retains in-frame rearrangements with V and J assigned. A fraction of the clones does not appear; measured against another copy, unresolved V genes explain less than half of the discrepancy, and the remainder lacks a known reason. The sample has around 70,000 clones on record, around 85% of them singletons. Less than 6.5% of the sample is taken by the ten largest. The trial excluded patients who had a history of autoimmune disease or who were on systemic immunosuppression. In every dose cohort, peripheral blood was drawn for TCR sequencing at baseline, cycle 4 day 1, and cycle 7 day 1. The samples were taken from a phase I, first-in-human, multicenter, open-label dose-escalation trial of ivuxolimab. The trial enrolled adults with locally advanced or metastatic head and neck squamous cell, hepatocellular, melanoma or renal cell carcinoma. CD4+ and CD8+ T cells were sorted separately from peripheral blood before TCR sequencing.

The V end loses 6 bases and the J end loses 1 base, and a stretch of 5 bases separates them. The CDR3 has 12 amino acids, counting the end cysteine and phenylalanine. The CDR3 DNA has 36 bases and is translated from base 1. The germline V gene encodes CDR1 SEHNR and CDR2 FQNEAQ (reference sequence). About this clone itself: There is no known antigen for this receptor. No base-level quality is on record; no much larger clone is a single base apart.

The sequence was collected from an adult with an advanced solid tumor such as melanoma, head and neck, liver or kidney cancer. The chain was built from TRBV7-9 and TRBJ2-3; the D gene identity is not certain. This specimen consisted of CD4+ or CD8+ T cells sorted from blood, obtained in a trial of the OX40 agonist ivuxolimab. This receptor carries the CDR3 CASSPGTDTQYF. The sequenced DNA: TGTGCCAGCAGTCCTGGCACAGATACGCAGTATTTT.